The T cell receptor beta chain under discussion was sequenced for a study of cytomegalovirus exposure and HLA in healthy donors. General study findings and limits: As confirmed in vitro, a few CMV-associated chains were specific for CMV antigens.

It was with 60 Vbeta and 13 Jbeta primers that the PCR ran. Assay: immunoSEQ multiplex PCR; the TCRdb copy retains only in-frame clones and omits some. The sample records approximately 150,000 clones, about four fifths being singletons. In the case of this clone: Its antigen remains unidentified.

The material sequenced was PBMCs. This sequence originates from a man aged 50-59 years in good health and CMV-seropositive.

The CDR3 DNA is TGTGCCAGCTCACCACGGGGGGTAATGGACACTGAAGCTTTCTTT. This translates into CASSPRGVMDTEAFF. The chain uses TRBV18 and TRBJ1-1, with D perhaps TRBD1 (5 bases). CDR1 KGHSH and CDR2 LQKENI come from the germline V gene. The ends were cut back, 1 base at V and 3 bases at J, with 12 bases in the middle. The CDR3 totals 15 residues. The full variable domain, in which reference TRBV18 and TRBJ1-1 provide the parts outside the CDR3, is NAGVMQNPRHLVRRRGQEARLRCSPMKGHSHVYWYRQLPEEGLKFMVYLQKENIIDESGMPKERFSAEFPKEGPSILRIQQVVRGDSAAYFCASSPRGVMDTEAFFGQGTRLTVV.